The 23 T cell receptor beta chains below all came from one sample that was sequenced in a study of T cell responses to AZD1222 COVID-19 vaccine. Measured with immunoSEQ multiplex PCR; TCRdb has only the in-frame clones, and not every one. The table shows some 130,000 clones, with 87% occurring only once. Source: peripheral blood, taken on day 0 of AZD1222 vaccination. The receptors were gathered from an adult in good health.

The genes are TRBV18 and TRBJ1-5, with TRBD1 matching over 7 bases. This CDR3 region has 15 residues. Germline CDR1 and CDR2: KGHSH and LQKENI. V lost 1 base, J lost 3 bases, and 3 bases stayed unmatched. Written as DNA, the CDR3 is TGTGCCAGCTCACCACAGACAGGGATCAATCAGCCCCAGCATTTT. It encodes CASSPQTGINQPQHF.

This clone was counted a few times. The gene calls are TRBV6-5 and TRBJ1-1; D might be TRBD1 (6 bases). Germline-derived CDR1 and CDR2 are MNHEY and SVGAGI. V was pared by 6 bases and J by 4 bases, with 15 bases between. This CDR3 is 14 amino acids long. CDR3 amino acids: CASRQIQGPTEAFF. The CDR3 DNA sequence: TGTGCCAGCAGGCAGATACAGGGTCCCACTGAAGCTTTCTTT.

The gene calls are TRBV24-1 and TRBJ2-5; D remains ambiguous. This CDR3 has 11 residues. CDR1 and CDR2 from the germline V gene are KGHDR and SFDVKD. The V end was cut by 9 bases, the J end by 0 bases, with 4 bases between. CDR3 region: CATGHQETQYF. DNA of the CDR3: TGTGCCACCGGACACCAAGAGACCCAGTACTTC.

The chain links TRBV5-6 to TRBJ1-3, with 9 bases identical to TRBD1. This CDR3 comprises 18 residues. Germline values: CDR1 SGHDT, CDR2 YYEEEE. With 0 bases clipped from V and 0 bases from J, the junction kept 7 bases outside the gene matches. The CDR3 loop is CASSLGTGVSYSGNTIYF. CDR3 nucleotide sequence: TGTGCCAGCAGCTTGGGGACAGGGGTCTCTTACTCTGGAAACACCATATATTTT.

V and J are TRBV7-2 and TRBJ2-7; D call uncertain. CDR1 is SGHTA, CDR2 FQGNSA, per germline. There are 11 residues in the CDR3. Trimming shortened V by 2 bases and J by 6 bases, and 5 bases separated the two germline ends. Written as DNA, the CDR3 is TGTGCCAGCAGCTTATTCACCGAGCAGTACTTC. Its translation is CASSLFTEQYF.

This clone occurred once. The chain employs TRBV29-1 and TRBJ2-2; the match to TRBD2 covers 8 bases. The V segment lost 6 bases and the J segment 4 bases; nucleotides outside the gene matches: 13. The CDR3 is made up of 16 amino acids. Germline V CDR1 and CDR2: SQVTM, ANQGSEA. CDR3: CSVLRRGSGATGELFF. In DNA, the CDR3 is TGCAGCGTCCTCCGGAGGGGTAGCGGGGCCACCGGGGAGCTGTTTTTT.

This chain connects TRBV7-9 to TRBJ1-2; tentatively, D is TRBD1 (6 bases). Germline CDR1 is SEHNR and CDR2 is FQNEAQ (reference sequence). CDR3 length: 15 residues. With 2 bases removed from V and 0 bases from J, the gap between germline ends came to 10 bases. The CDR3 loop is CASSLRTASNYGYTF. Here the CDR3 DNA reads TGTGCCAGCAGCTTAAGGACAGCTTCTAACTATGGCTACACCTTC.

V usage is TRBV11-3 and J usage is TRBJ2-7; D gene uncertain. The germline V and J ends were trimmed by 3 bases and 6 bases, with 12 bases remaining between them. The CDR3 length is 13 residues. Germline V gene lookup returns CDR1 SGHNT and CDR2 YENEEA. The CDR3 reads CASSLGFSLEQYF. CDR3 DNA sequence: TGTGCCAGCAGCTTGGGGTTCTCTCTCGAGCAGTACTTC.

The genes are TRBV29-1 and TRBJ1-5; D possibly corresponds to TRBD1 (6 bases). The length of the CDR3 is 13 residues. CDR1 and CDR2 from the germline V gene are SQVTM and ANQGSEA. V lost 5 bases to trimming and J lost 4 bases, with 12 bases between them. Here the CDR3 reads CSVRTQGNQPQHF. CDR3 coding DNA: TGCAGCGTTCGAACTCAGGGGAATCAGCCCCAGCATTTT.

As DNA, the CDR3 is TGTGCCAGCAGCAAGACAGGGGACCGTTGGGGCTACACCTTC. The encoded protein is CASSKTGDRWGYTF. The V gene is TRBV11-2, the J gene TRBJ1-2; 8 nucleotides align to TRBD1. V was pared by 5 bases and J by 8 bases, with 10 bases of the junction left unmatched. The CDR3 runs 14 residues. Per the germline V gene, CDR1 is SGHAT and CDR2 is FQNNGV.

The V call is TRBV4-2, the J call TRBJ2-1; 13 nucleotides align to TRBD2. This CDR3 spans 15 amino acids. After removal of 5 bases from V and 7 bases from J, the junction contained 5 bases not matched to a gene. Germline lookup yields CDR1 LGHNA and CDR2 YNFKEQ. CDR3 DNA: TGTGCCAGCAGCGACACTAGCGGGGGGGGAAATGAGCAGTTCTTC. It is translated as CASSDTSGGGNEQFF.

The V call is TRBV19, the J call TRBJ2-1, with TRBD1 as a possible D gene (6 bases). Trimming left V 3 bases short and J 5 bases short, with 14 bases between. Germline V gene data show CDR1 as LNHDA and CDR2 as SQIVND (reference sequence). This CDR3 has 15 residues. In nucleotides, the CDR3 is TGTGCCAGTAGTATCTCTAGGGGGAACAACAATGAGCAGTTCTTC. Protein product: CASSISRGNNNEQFF.

This chain's CDR3 is CASSSAILYNEQFF. The CDR3 DNA reads TGTGCCAGCAGCTCAGCAATACTCTACAATGAGCAGTTCTTC. This sequence joins TRBV7-8 and TRBJ2-1, with no clear D. The CDR3 extends over 14 amino acids. The V gene's germline CDR1 is SGHVS and CDR2 FQNEAQ. V lost 4 bases to trimming and J lost 3 bases, with 10 bases between them.

This sequence joins TRBV27 and TRBJ2-2, with D perhaps matching TRBD2 (5 bases). The germline gives CDR1 MNHEY, CDR2 SMNVEV (reference sequence). This CDR3 is built from 16 residues. V was shortened by 2 bases and J by 0 bases, with 10 bases between the two germline ends. CDR3 nucleotides: TGTGCCAGCAGTTTAAGCTCGGGAACGAACACCGGGGAGCTGTTTTTT. It encodes CASSLSSGTNTGELFF.

The chain has TRBV3-1 (or the pseudogene TRBV3-2) and TRBJ2-7; no reliable D call. CDR1 LGHDT and CDR2 YNNKEL come from the germline V gene (reference sequence). The V and J ends lost 1 base and 6 bases respectively, with 13 bases between them. The CDR3 is 14 amino acids. The CDR3 DNA reads TGTGCCAGCAGCCAAGGCCGGGCTCCGGGCGAGCAGTACTTC. Amino acid sequence: CASSQGRAPGEQYF.

This chain connects TRBV7-8 to TRBJ2-5; the match to TRBD1 covers 7 bases. The CDR3 spans 15 residues. From germline, CDR1 is SGHVS and CDR2 FQNEAQ. Losses at the gene ends were 5 bases for V and 0 bases for J; bases not matched to a gene: 6. The CDR3 protein is CASSTTGNYQETQYF. CDR3 DNA sequence: TGTGCCAGCAGCACGACAGGGAACTACCAAGAGACCCAGTACTTC.

The V gene is TRBV6-5, the J gene TRBJ2-7; TRBD2 might be the D (5 bases). CDR1 MNHEY and CDR2 SVGAGI come from the germline V gene. The length of the CDR3 is 14 residues. The V gene lost 7 bases and the J gene lost 4 bases, with 17 bases spanning the gap. For the CDR3, the DNA is TGTGCCAGCATACGGAGGTCTTCTCAGTACGAGCAGTACTTC. Amino acids: CASIRRSSQYEQYF.

This chain connects TRBV30 to TRBJ1-5, with D unresolved. V was clipped by 2 bases and J by 0 bases, with 14 bases between them. The germline V gene encodes CDR1 GTSNPN and CDR2 SVGIG (reference sequence). This CDR3 is 16 amino acids long. The CDR3 protein is CAWSREGRYSNQPQHF. The CDR3 DNA reads as TGTGCCTGGAGTCGGGAAGGGCGATATAGCAATCAGCCCCAGCATTTT.

This chain's CDR3 is CASSLTYRDRGTEAFF. The CDR3 DNA reads as TGCGCCAGCAGCTTGACTTACAGGGACAGAGGGACTGAAGCTTTCTTT. This chain joins TRBV5-1 and TRBJ1-1; 7 nucleotides line up with TRBD1. V was pared by 1 base and J by 5 bases, with 11 bases of the junction left unmatched. Germline CDR1 SGHRS, CDR2 YFSETQ. CDR3 length: 16 amino acids.

V gene TRBV11-3 combines with J gene TRBJ2-7, with 10 bases lining up with TRBD1. With V trimmed by 0 bases and J by 7 bases, 24 bases remained unmatched. The CDR3 loop spans 21 amino acids. Looked up from germline, CDR1 is SGHNT and CDR2 is YENEEA. CDR3 region: CASSLEKPGQGSRVGYMEQYF. CDR3 DNA: TGTGCCAGCAGCTTAGAGAAACCGGGACAGGGGTCCAGAGTCGGATATATGGAGCAGTACTTC.

The V gene is TRBV27, the J gene TRBJ1-1, with D perhaps TRBD1 (5 bases). Germline loops: CDR1 MNHEY, CDR2 SMNVEV (reference sequence). This CDR3 comprises 14 residues. V lost 2 bases to trimming and J lost 4 bases, with 11 bases between them. The CDR3 sequence: CASSLGGAFTEAFF. The CDR3 DNA reads as TGTGCCAGCAGTTTAGGCGGGGCTTTCACTGAAGCTTTCTTT.

V gene TRBV30 combines with J gene TRBJ1-1, with D maybe TRBD1 (6 bases). Deletions cut 4 bases from V and 1 base from J, with 10 bases between. From germline, CDR1 is GTSNPN and CDR2 SVGIG (reference sequence). The CDR3 has 13 residues. The CDR3 coding sequence is TGTGCCTGGAACGGACAGTGGAACACTGAAGCTTTCTTT. As protein: CAWNGQWNTEAFF.

The CDR3 is CAISVGRGDGPQHF. The CDR3 DNA reads as TGTGCCATCAGCGTGGGGCGGGGCGACGGCCCCCAGCATTTT. The chain joins TRBV10-3 to TRBJ1-5; maybe TRBD1 (5 bases). This CDR3 is built from 14 residues. From germline, CDR1 is ENHRY and CDR2 SYGVKD. The V and J ends lost 6 bases and 10 bases respectively, with 19 bases between them.